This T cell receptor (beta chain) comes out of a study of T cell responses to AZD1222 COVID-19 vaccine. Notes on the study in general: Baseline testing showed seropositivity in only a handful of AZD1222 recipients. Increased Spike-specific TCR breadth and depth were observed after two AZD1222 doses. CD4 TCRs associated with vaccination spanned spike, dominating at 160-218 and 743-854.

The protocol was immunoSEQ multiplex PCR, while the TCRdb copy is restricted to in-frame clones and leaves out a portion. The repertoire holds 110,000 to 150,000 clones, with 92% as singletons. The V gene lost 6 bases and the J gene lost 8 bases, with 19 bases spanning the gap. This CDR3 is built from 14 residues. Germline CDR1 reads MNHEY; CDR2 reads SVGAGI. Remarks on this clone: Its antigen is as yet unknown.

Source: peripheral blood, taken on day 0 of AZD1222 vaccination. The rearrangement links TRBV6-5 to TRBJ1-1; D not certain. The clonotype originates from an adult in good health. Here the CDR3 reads CASRGGNAVTEAFF. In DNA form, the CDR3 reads TGTGCCAGCAGAGGTGGGAATGCGGTCACCGAAGCTTTCTTT.